This is a list of T cell receptor beta chains from one sample in a study of CD8 T cells in Susac syndrome. MiXCR was run by TCRdb on the immunoSEQ multiplex PCR reads, yielding one entry per CDR3 protein. The sample records hundreds of thousands of distinct CDR3 sequences, approximately 85% being singletons. Source material: CD8+ T cells from PBMCs. These receptors all stem from a human donor with multiple sclerosis. Both conserved end residues are part of each CDR3. The order of the fields is J gene, clone size, V gene, D gene, CDR3 protein, CDR3 DNA. The D gene is left open where the match is weak. Clone size is shown for a subset of rows, as once, few, many or a class of expanded clone.

j_call: TRBJ2-7; clone_size: NA; v_call: TRBV2; d_call: TRBD2; cdr3_aa: CASSEGTSGSYEQYF; cdr3_nt: TGTGCCAGCAGTGAAGGGACTAGCGGGAGTTACGAGCAGTACTTC
j_call: TRBJ2-1; clone_size: NA; v_call: TRBV24-1; d_call: NA; cdr3_aa: CATSDVGRASSYNEQFF; cdr3_nt: TGTGCCACCAGTGACGTGGGGCGGGCGAGCTCCTACAATGAGCAGTTCTTC
j_call: TRBJ2-1; clone_size: NA; v_call: TRBV6-1; d_call: TRBD2; cdr3_aa: CASRRGLAGENEQFF; cdr3_nt: TGTGCCAGCAGACGGGGACTAGCGGGAGAGAATGAGCAGTTCTTC
j_call: TRBJ2-4; clone_size: once; v_call: TRBV24-1; d_call: NA; cdr3_aa: CATSDLSRNIQYF; cdr3_nt: TGTGCCACCAGTGATTTAAGCAGAAACATTCAGTACTTC
j_call: TRBJ1-2; clone_size: NA; v_call: TRBV27; d_call: NA; cdr3_aa: CASRPGALYGYTF; cdr3_nt: TGTGCCAGCAGGCCGGGGGCCCTTTATGGCTACACCTTC
j_call: TRBJ1-1; clone_size: NA; v_call: TRBV10-3; d_call: NA; cdr3_aa: CAISDNGLSDMNTEAFF; cdr3_nt: TGTGCCATCAGTGACAACGGTCTAAGTGACATGAACACTGAAGCTTTCTTT
j_call: TRBJ2-1; clone_size: NA; v_call: TRBV6-6; d_call: TRBD2; cdr3_aa: CASRGDSGSSYNEQFF; cdr3_nt: TGTGCCAGCAGGGGAGATAGCGGGAGCTCCTACAATGAGCAGTTCTTC
j_call: TRBJ2-1; clone_size: NA; v_call: TRBV27; d_call: NA; cdr3_aa: CASSIQDWNNEQFF; cdr3_nt: TGTGCCAGCAGTATCCAGGACTGGAACAATGAGCAGTTCTTC
j_call: TRBJ2-1; clone_size: NA; v_call: TRBV28; d_call: NA; cdr3_aa: CASTPRYNEQFF; cdr3_nt: TGTGCCAGCACCCCCCGTTACAATGAGCAGTTCTTC
j_call: TRBJ1-5; clone_size: NA; v_call: TRBV12-3/TRBV12-4; d_call: NA; cdr3_aa: CASSLGAGQPQHF; cdr3_nt: TGTGCCAGCAGTTTAGGGGCTGGTCAGCCCCAGCATTTT
j_call: TRBJ2-1; clone_size: NA; v_call: TRBV6-5; d_call: NA; cdr3_aa: CASSFVDGYNEQFF; cdr3_nt: TGTGCCAGCAGTTTCGTCGACGGGTACAATGAGCAGTTCTTC
j_call: TRBJ2-5; clone_size: few; v_call: TRBV11-2; d_call: NA; cdr3_aa: CASSQTEKVAQETQYF; cdr3_nt: TGTGCCAGCAGCCAAACAGAGAAGGTGGCCCAAGAGACCCAGTACTTC
j_call: TRBJ2-7; clone_size: NA; v_call: TRBV7-9; d_call: TRBD1; cdr3_aa: CASSASPGQGYEQYF; cdr3_nt: TGTGCCAGCAGCGCTTCCCCGGGACAGGGCTACGAGCAGTACTTC
j_call: TRBJ1-1; clone_size: NA; v_call: TRBV20-1; d_call: NA; cdr3_aa: CSARDTHRNTEAFF; cdr3_nt: TGCAGTGCTAGAGATACACACAGGAACACTGAAGCTTTCTTT
j_call: TRBJ2-7; clone_size: NA; v_call: TRBV25-1; d_call: TRBD1; cdr3_aa: CASRRTGDYEQYF; cdr3_nt: TGTGCCAGCAGGAGGACAGGCGACTACGAGCAGTACTTC
j_call: TRBJ2-7; clone_size: NA; v_call: TRBV30; d_call: NA; cdr3_aa: CAWSVATAYEQYF; cdr3_nt: TGTGCCTGGAGTGTTGCGACAGCCTACGAGCAGTACTTC
j_call: TRBJ1-1; clone_size: NA; v_call: TRBV5-6; d_call: NA; cdr3_aa: CASSLGAGNTEAFF; cdr3_nt: TGTGCCAGCAGCTTGGGGGCGGGGAACACTGAAGCTTTCTTT
j_call: TRBJ1-5; clone_size: few; v_call: TRBV6-1; d_call: NA; cdr3_aa: CASRAEYNQPQHF; cdr3_nt: TGTGCCAGCCGGGCGGAGTACAATCAGCCCCAGCATTTT